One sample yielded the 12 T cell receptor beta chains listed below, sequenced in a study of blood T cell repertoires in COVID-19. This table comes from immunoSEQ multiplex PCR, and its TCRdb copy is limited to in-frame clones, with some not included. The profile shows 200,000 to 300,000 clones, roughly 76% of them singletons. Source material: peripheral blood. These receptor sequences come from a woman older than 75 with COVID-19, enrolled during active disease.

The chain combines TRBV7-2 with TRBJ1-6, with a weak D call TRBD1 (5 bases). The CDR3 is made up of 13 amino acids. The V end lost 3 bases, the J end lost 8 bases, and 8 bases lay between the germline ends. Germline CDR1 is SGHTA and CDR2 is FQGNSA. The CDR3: CASSFRGYSPLHF. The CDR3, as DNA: TGTGCCAGCAGCTTTAGGGGATATTCACCCCTCCACTTT.

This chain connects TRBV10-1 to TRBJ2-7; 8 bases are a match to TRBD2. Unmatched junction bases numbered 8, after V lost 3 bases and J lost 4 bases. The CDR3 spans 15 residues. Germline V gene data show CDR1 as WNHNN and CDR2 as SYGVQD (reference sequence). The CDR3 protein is CASSEGAGGRYEQYF. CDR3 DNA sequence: TGCGCCAGCAGTGAAGGTGCGGGGGGAAGGTACGAGCAGTACTTC.

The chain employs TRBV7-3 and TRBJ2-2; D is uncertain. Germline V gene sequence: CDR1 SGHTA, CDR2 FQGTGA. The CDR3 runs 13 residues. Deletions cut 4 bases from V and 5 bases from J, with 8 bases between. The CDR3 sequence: CASSYGGTGELFF. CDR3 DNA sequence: TGTGCCAGCAGCTACGGCGGAACCGGGGAGCTGTTTTTT.

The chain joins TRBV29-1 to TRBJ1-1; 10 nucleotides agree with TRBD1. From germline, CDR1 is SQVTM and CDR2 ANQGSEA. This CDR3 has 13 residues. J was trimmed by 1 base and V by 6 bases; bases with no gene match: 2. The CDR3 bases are TGCAGCGTGAGGGACAGGGGGAACACTGAAGCTTTCTTT. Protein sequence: CSVRDRGNTEAFF. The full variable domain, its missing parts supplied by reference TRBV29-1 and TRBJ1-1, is SAVISQKPSRDICQRGTSLTIQCQVDSQVTMMFWYRQQPGQSLTLIATANQGSEATYESGFVIDKFPISRPNLTFSTLTVSNMSPEDSSIYLCSVRDRGNTEAFFGQGTRLTVV.

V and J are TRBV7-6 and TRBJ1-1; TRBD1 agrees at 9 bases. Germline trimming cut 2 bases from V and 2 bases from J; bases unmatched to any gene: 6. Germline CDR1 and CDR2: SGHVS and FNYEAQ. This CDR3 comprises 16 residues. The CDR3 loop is CASSLLPGQGNTEAFF. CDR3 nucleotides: TGTGCCAGCAGCTTATTGCCGGGACAGGGAAACACTGAAGCTTTCTTT. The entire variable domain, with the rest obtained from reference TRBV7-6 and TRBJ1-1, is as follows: GAGVSQSPRYKVTKRGQDVALRCDPISGHVSLYWYRQALGQGPEFLTYFNYEAQQDKSGLPNDRFSAERPEGSISTLTIQRTEQRDSAMYRCASSLLPGQGNTEAFFGQGTRLTVV.

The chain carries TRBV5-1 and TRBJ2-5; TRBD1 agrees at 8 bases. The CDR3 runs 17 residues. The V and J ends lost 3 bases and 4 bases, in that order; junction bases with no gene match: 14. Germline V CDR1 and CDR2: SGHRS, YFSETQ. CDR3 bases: TGCGCCAGCAGCTCCCGCGGCTCAGGGGGCTCGGGAGAGACCCAGTACTTC. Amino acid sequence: CASSSRGSGGSGETQYF. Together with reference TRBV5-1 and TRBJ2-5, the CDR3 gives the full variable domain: KAGVTQTPRYLIKTRGQQVTLSCSPISGHRSVSWYQQTPGQGLQFLFEYFSETQRNKGNFPGRFSGRQFSNSRSEMNVSTLELGDSALYLCASSSRGSGGSGETQYFGPGTRLLVL.

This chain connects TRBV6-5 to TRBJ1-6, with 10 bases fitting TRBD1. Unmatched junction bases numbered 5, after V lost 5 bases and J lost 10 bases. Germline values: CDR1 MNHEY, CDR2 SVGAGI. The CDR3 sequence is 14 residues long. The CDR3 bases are TGTGCCAGCAGTATCCGGGACAGGGGATCACCCCTCCACTTT. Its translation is CASSIRDRGSPLHF.

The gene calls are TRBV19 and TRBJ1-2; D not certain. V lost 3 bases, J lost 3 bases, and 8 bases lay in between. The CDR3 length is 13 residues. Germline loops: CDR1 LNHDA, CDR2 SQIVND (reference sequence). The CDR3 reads CASSIPGYYGYTF. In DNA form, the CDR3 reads TGTGCCAGTAGTATCCCGGGGTACTATGGCTACACCTTC.

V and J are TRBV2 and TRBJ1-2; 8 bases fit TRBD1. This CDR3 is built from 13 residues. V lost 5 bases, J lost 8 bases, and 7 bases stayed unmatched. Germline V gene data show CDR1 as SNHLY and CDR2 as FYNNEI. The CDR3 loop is CASSFGQGSGYTF. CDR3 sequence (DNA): TGTGCCAGCAGTTTTGGACAGGGATCCGGCTACACCTTC.

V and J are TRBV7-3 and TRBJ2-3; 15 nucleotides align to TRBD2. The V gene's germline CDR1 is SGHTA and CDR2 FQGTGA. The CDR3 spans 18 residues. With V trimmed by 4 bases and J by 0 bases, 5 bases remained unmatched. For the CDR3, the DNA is TGTGCCAGCAGCTCCGGACTAGCGGGAGGGAACAGCACAGATACGCAGTATTTT. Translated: CASSSGLAGGNSTDTQYF.

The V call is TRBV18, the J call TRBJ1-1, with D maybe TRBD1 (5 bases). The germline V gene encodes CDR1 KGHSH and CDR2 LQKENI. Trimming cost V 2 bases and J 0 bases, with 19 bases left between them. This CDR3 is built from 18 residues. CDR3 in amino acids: CASSPFSGATPLNTEAFF. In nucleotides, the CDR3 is TGTGCCAGCTCACCATTTAGCGGGGCTACACCCTTGAACACTGAAGCTTTCTTT. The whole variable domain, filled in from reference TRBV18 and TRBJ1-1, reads NAGVMQNPRHLVRRRGQEARLRCSPMKGHSHVYWYRQLPEEGLKFMVYLQKENIIDESGMPKERFSAEFPKEGPSILRIQQVVRGDSAAYFCASSPFSGATPLNTEAFFGQGTRLTVV.

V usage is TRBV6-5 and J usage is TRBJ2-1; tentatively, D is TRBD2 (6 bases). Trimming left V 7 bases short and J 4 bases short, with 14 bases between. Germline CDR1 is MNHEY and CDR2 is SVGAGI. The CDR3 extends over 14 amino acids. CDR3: CASKGTLGYNEQFF. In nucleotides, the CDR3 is TGTGCCAGCAAGGGGACTTTAGGGTACAATGAGCAGTTCTTC.